The clone carrying this TCR beta chain was found a few times. Its antigen remains unknown. Method: immunoSEQ multiplex PCR; TCRdb's copy keeps in-frame clones and lacks some. This sample has about 7,400 clones, with less than 80% found just once. Every patient was affected by relapse after autologous stem cell transplantation, while exposure to brentuximab vedotin was not uniform. Relapsed/refractory classical Hodgkin lymphoma patients had complete, partial or progressive responses. Trimming stripped 6 bases from V and 6 bases from J, with 11 bases between. CDR3 size: 12 residues. Germline CDR1 and CDR2: SNHLY and FYNNEI. These data are taken from a study of PD-1 blockade in classical Hodgkin lymphoma. Study summary: The patients were dosed with nivolumab 3 mg/kg, infused intravenously every 2 weeks. Study findings and constraints: Patients with a complete response exhibited baseline diversity comparable to newly diagnosed patients. Relapsed/refractory patients reportedly had lower baseline diversity than newly diagnosed patients.

J is TRBJ1-2 and V is TRBV2; D possibly corresponds to TRBD1 (6 bases). The material was peripheral blood mononuclear cells (PBMCs), obtained before the second cycle of nivolumab. This TCR derives from a human donor with classical Hodgkin lymphoma. This CDR3 is CASRRTVDGYTF. The DNA of the CDR3 is TGTGCCAGCAGACGGACAGTGGATGGCTACACCTTC.